The 8 T cell receptor beta chains below come from one sample, sequenced in a study of vaccination and CD4 T cells after COVID-19. At the Johns Hopkins FTIC core, DNA taken from cultured CD4+ T cells was sequenced by way of the Oncomine TCR Beta short-read assay. TCRdb reprocessed the PCR reads with MiXCR, giving one entry per CDR3 protein. The sample yields about 18,000 distinct CDR3 sequences, approximately 70% seen once. No cognate antigen is known for these TCRs. Treatment described: approximately 9-day PBMC culture with coronavirus spike peptide pools or control peptides (ViraFEST assay). Sequenced sample: CD4+ T cells from blood, cultured in vitro. Receptors originate from a human donor who had recovered from COVID-19.

The chain joins TRBV7-9 to TRBJ2-3, with 7 nucleotides matching TRBD2. Per the germline V gene, CDR1 is SEHNR and CDR2 is FQNEAQ (reference sequence). This CDR3 comprises 14 residues. Losses at the gene ends were 6 bases for V and 0 bases for J; bases not matched to a gene: 3. In DNA, the CDR3 is TGTGCCAGCAGGCCAGCGGGGAGCACAGATACGCAGTATTTT. Amino acids: CASRPAGSTDTQYF.

V is TRBV6-1 and J is TRBJ2-3, with 7 bases fitting TRBD1. The ends lost 5 bases at V and 1 base at J; junction bases unmatched: 9. This CDR3 has 16 amino acids. Germline V gene data show CDR1 as MNHNS and CDR2 as SASEGT. The CDR3 here is CASSLLDRSRTDTQYF. CDR3 nucleotide sequence: TGTGCCAGCAGTCTGCTGGACAGGTCCCGCACAGATACGCAGTATTTT.

The chain links TRBV24-1 to TRBJ2-2; a possible D gene is TRBD1 (6 bases). Germline loops: CDR1 KGHDR, CDR2 SFDVKD. The CDR3 covers 14 residues. The V gene lost 7 bases and the J gene lost 5 bases, with 13 bases spanning the gap. The CDR3 DNA follows: TGTGCCACCAGCGGGACACACACGACCGGGGAGCTGTTTTTT. This sequence encodes CATSGTHTTGELFF.

This clonotype appeared once. The chain links TRBV7-3 to TRBJ2-6; 7 bases agree with TRBD1. The CDR3 has 16 amino acids. Germline trimming cut 5 bases from V and 0 bases from J; bases unmatched to any gene: 4. In germline, CDR1 is SGHTA, CDR2 FQGTGA. The CDR3 reads CASSRQGTSGANVLTF. DNA of the CDR3: TGTGCCAGCAGCCGACAGGGCACCTCTGGGGCCAACGTCCTGACTTTC. The variable domain in full, completed from reference TRBV7-3 and TRBJ2-6, reads GAGVSQTPSNKVTEKGKYVELRCDPISGHTALYWYRQSLGQGPEFLIYFQGTGAADDSGLPNDRFFAVRPEGSVSTLKIQRTERGDSAVYLCASSRQGTSGANVLTFGAGSRLTVL.

The chain links TRBV7-9 to TRBJ1-1; D gene ambiguous. The CDR3 is made up of 13 amino acids. V was clipped by 1 base and J by 1 base, with 4 bases between them. Germline V gene lookup returns CDR1 SEHNR and CDR2 FQNEAQ (reference sequence). The CDR3 protein is CASSLGENTEAFF. DNA for the CDR3: TGTGCCAGCAGCTTAGGGGAGAACACTGAAGCTTTCTTT.

This chain joins TRBV20-1 and TRBJ1-6; D ambiguous. Germline V gives CDR1 DFQATT, CDR2 SNEGSKA (reference sequence). Trimming shortened V by 4 bases and J by 7 bases, and 14 bases separated the two germline ends. The CDR3 is 14 residues long. CDR3 coding DNA: TGCAGTGCTATCCCGGGAGGGAGGAATTCACCCCTCCACTTT. Its protein product is CSAIPGGRNSPLHF.

The V and J genes are TRBV2 and TRBJ1-1; the D gene is possibly TRBD1 (6 bases). The CDR3 loop spans 14 amino acids. Trimming cost V 10 bases and J 1 base, with 16 bases left between them. CDR1 and CDR2 (germline): SNHLY, FYNNEI. CDR3 loop: CATTGTLANTEAFF. CDR3 sequence (DNA): TGTGCCACCACAGGGACATTGGCGAACACTGAAGCTTTCTTT.

This clonotype was seen a few times. The chain uses TRBV20-1 and TRBJ1-2; weak D call: TRBD1 (6 bases). The length of the CDR3 is 12 residues. Trimming removed 0 bases from V and 10 bases from J, with 12 bases in between. Germline V lookup: CDR1 DFQATT, CDR2 SNEGSKA (reference sequence). This CDR3 is CSARDPGGHYTF. The CDR3 DNA sequence: TGCAGTGCTAGAGACCCCGGGGGACACTACACCTTC.